Listed below are T cell receptor beta chains from one sample, sequenced in a study of cytomegalovirus exposure and HLA in healthy donors. Using immunoSEQ multiplex PCR, the repertoire was profiled, and TCRdb retains in-frame clones only, with some absent. Its listing shows around 140,000 clones. The sequenced sample consisted of PBMCs. These receptors were obtained from a woman in her thirties or forties in good health and CMV-seronegative. Both conserved end residues are part of each CDR3. A D gene is named only where the DNA matches it firmly.

j_gene,v_gene,d_gene,CDR3nt,CDR3aa
TRBJ2-7,TRBV5-4,TRBD2,TGTGCCAGCAGCTCGGGGGGGGGAGCTTCGAGCGAGCAGTACTTC,CASSSGGGASSEQYF
TRBJ2-7,TRBV7-7,TRBD2,TGTGCTAGCAGCTTGGGACTAGCGGACGAGCAGTACTTC,CASSLGLADEQYF
TRBJ1-6,TRBV6-5,.,TGTGCCAGCAGTTACCAGGTGGATTCACCCCTCCACTTT,CASSYQVDSPLHF
TRBJ1-1,TRBV4-3,.,TGCGCCAGCAGCCAAGTTCTTAACTGGGGGGACAACACTGAAGCTTTCTTT,CASSQVLNWGDNTEAFF
TRBJ2-5,TRBV18,.,TGTGCCAGCTCACCACCGCTGGGGGGAGAGCGAGAAGAGACCCAGTACTTC,CASSPPLGGEREETQYF
TRBJ2-1,TRBV29-1,TRBD1,TGCAGCGTTGAAGGGGTTAGGGACAGTTACAATGAGCAGTTCTTC,CSVEGVRDSYNEQFF
TRBJ2-7,TRBV6-6,TRBD1,TGTGCCAGTGATAACAGGGGATCTTACGAGCAGTACTTC,CASDNRGSYEQYF
TRBJ1-2,TRBV6-1,TRBD1,TGTGCCAGCAGTGGCCGGGACAGGCCTACTAACTATGGCTACACCTTC,CASSGRDRPTNYGYTF
TRBJ2-3,TRBV6-1,TRBD1,TGTGCCGGGACGGACAGGGGGCCTTCCACAGATACGCAGTATTTT,CAGTDRGPSTDTQYF
TRBJ1-1,TRBV19,.,TGTGCCAGTAGTTATCCTGACAGACGGGCTGAAGCTTTCTTT,CASSYPDRRAEAFF
TRBJ2-2,TRBV7-9,.,TGTGCCAGCAGCTTAGACAGCAACACCGGGGAGCTGTTTTTT,CASSLDSNTGELFF
TRBJ2-2,TRBV11-2,.,TGTGCCAGCAGCTTACAACAGGGTGGTACCGGGGAGCTGTTTTTT,CASSLQQGGTGELFF
TRBJ2-5,TRBV7-2,TRBD2,TGTGCCAGCAGCTCCAATAGCGGGGAGCAAGAGACCCAGTACTTC,CASSSNSGEQETQYF
TRBJ2-3,TRBV5-4,TRBD2,TGTGCCAGCACTGGTGAGCGGGGTACAGATACGCAGTATTTT,CASTGERGTDTQYF
TRBJ2-3,TRBV6-1,.,TGTGCCAGCAGTGGAGGAATTTACACAGATACGCAGTATTTT,CASSGGIYTDTQYF
TRBJ1-1,TRBV5-1,TRBD1,TGCGCCAGCACCCAAACCCAGGGGGCTGGTGAAGCTTTCTTT,CASTQTQGAGEAFF
TRBJ1-6,TRBV7-3,TRBD1,TGTGCCAGCAGCTTACGACAGGGCGATTCACCCCTCCACTTT,CASSLRQGDSPLHF
TRBJ1-2,TRBV18,.,TGTGCCAGCTCACCATCTAGGACAGCTACCTATGGCTACACCTTC,CASSPSRTATYGYTF
TRBJ1-2,TRBV6-4,TRBD1,TGTGCCAGCAGTGAATCCGGGACAGGGGGGAATGGCTACACCTTC,CASSESGTGGNGYTF
TRBJ2-2,TRBV7-2,.,TGTGCCAGCAGCTTAGTAGCGTTGAACACCGGGGAGCTGTTTTTT,CASSLVALNTGELFF